This entry features one T cell receptor beta chain sequence. Its specificity is not known. Deletions cut 4 bases from V and 6 bases from J, with 17 bases between. The CDR3 sequence is 15 residues long. Germline-derived CDR1 and CDR2 are SGHKS and YYEKEE (reference sequence). One entry per CDR3 protein, called by TCRdb with MiXCR from the reads. The sample has a few hundred thousand distinct CDR3 sequences, roughly 42% seen once; the top ten hold roughly 50%. This specimen comes from a study of T cell repertoires in cytomegalovirus infection. Study details: Well-studied HLA-B-restricted CMV epitopes were used in the study alongside recently identified HLA-C-restricted ones. Public TCR beta signatures provided an indication of both CMV infection and a matching HLA type. Study observations and caveats: CMV-specific HLA-C-restricted TCR beta clonotypes dominated the ex vivo response. Public TCR beta family frequency separated CMV-and-HLA carriers, including in an independent cohort.

Here the sequenced sample was cultured PBMCs, taken from culture after CMV antigen stimulation. The chain employs TRBV5-5 and TRBJ2-1; D is perhaps TRBD2 (6 bases). The sequence was obtained from a human donor in good health (CMV status not recorded). Some clones in this sample may be carry-over from other donors' samples. DNA for the CDR3: TGTGCCAGCAGCCAGAAGGGGACTTTCTCCAATGAGCAGTTCTTC. Its protein is CASSQKGTFSNEQFF.